This T cell receptor beta chain is from a study of identical twins. Findings and limits, study-wide: Models predicted too little out-of-frame TCR alpha sharing in monozygotic twins.

TCRdb fed the 5' RACE reads into MiXCR, producing one record per CDR3 protein. The sample yields around 530,000 distinct CDR3 sequences, 12% to 15% seen once. Points on this clonotype: The antigen remains undetermined.

Germline V gives CDR1 DFQATT, CDR2 SNEGSKA (reference sequence). The junction had 15 bases not matched to a gene; V was cut back by 2 bases and J by 8 bases. This CDR3 has 16 residues. The sample also formed part of further work on yellow fever vaccine responses in identical twins.

The source material was CD4+ T cells sorted from blood. This receptor was identified in a woman aged 18-30 years in good health. The chain carries TRBV20-1 and TRBJ2-3, with 8 bases matching TRBD2. The CDR3 loop reads CSARNLTSASWGTQYF. CDR3 nucleotides: TGCAGTGCTAGAAACCTGACTAGCGCCAGTTGGGGTACGCAGTATTTT.